These 32 T cell receptor beta chains originate from one sample sequenced in a study of blood T cell repertoires in COVID-19. Some clones are missing from TCRdb's copy, which holds only in-frame ones; the method was immunoSEQ multiplex PCR. The sample records some 170,000 clones, about 80% being singletons. The sequencing input was peripheral blood. These receptor sequences come from a man between 60 and 75 years old with acute or convalescent COVID-19.

V and J are TRBV2 and TRBJ2-3; no definite D call. V shed 7 bases and J shed 0 bases, with 8 bases lying between them. The CDR3 is 13 amino acids. Germline V gene data show CDR1 as SNHLY and CDR2 as FYNNEI. The CDR3 DNA sequence: TGTGCCAGCATCTGGCCTAGCACAGATACGCAGTATTTT. Its protein product is CASIWPSTDTQYF.

V and J are TRBV24-1 and TRBJ2-1, with 11 bases matching TRBD1. V lost 6 bases and J lost 8; bases outside the gene matches: 2. The CDR3 runs 13 residues. Germline V lookup: CDR1 KGHDR, CDR2 SFDVKD. The CDR3 is CATSWTGGDEQFF. The DNA of the CDR3 is TGTGCCACCAGTTGGACAGGGGGCGATGAGCAGTTCTTC.

V and J are TRBV9 and TRBJ2-2, with 10 positions matching TRBD1. In germline, CDR1 is SGDLS, CDR2 YYNGEE. J gave up 4 bases and V 4 bases, and 4 bases lay outside the gene matches. This CDR3 is built from 15 residues. CDR3 in amino acids: CASSHRTGGTGELFF. CDR3 in DNA: TGTGCCAGCAGCCACCGGACAGGGGGCACCGGGGAGCTGTTTTTT.

The chain couples TRBV6-1 to TRBJ1-4; D remains ambiguous. This CDR3 contains 16 residues. Looked up from germline, CDR1 is MNHNS and CDR2 is SASEGT. V lost 3 bases and J lost 0, with 11 bases in between. DNA of the CDR3: TGTGCCAGCAGTGACCAGTACCTTTCAACTAATGAAAAACTGTTTTTT. This sequence encodes CASSDQYLSTNEKLFF.

The J gene is TRBJ1-1, the V gene TRBV11-2, with D possibly TRBD1 on 6 matching bases. The ends were cut back, 3 bases at V and 1 base at J, with 12 bases in the middle. Germline V CDR1 and CDR2: SGHAT, FQNNGV. The CDR3 covers 15 residues. The CDR3 sequence is CASSFYRDTNTEAFF. As DNA, the CDR3 is TGTGCCAGCAGCTTCTACCGGGACACGAACACTGAAGCTTTCTTT. The whole variable domain, remainder taken from reference TRBV11-2 and TRBJ1-1, is EAGVAQSPRYKIIEKRQSVAFWCNPISGHATLYWYQQILGQGPKLLIQFQNNGVVDDSQLPKDRFSAERLKGVDSTLKIQPAKLEDSAVYLCASSFYRDTNTEAFFGQGTRLTVV.

The V gene is TRBV30, the J gene TRBJ2-5; 9 bases are shared with TRBD2. Looked up from germline, CDR1 is GTSNPN and CDR2 is SVGIG (reference sequence). V lost 0 bases to trimming and J lost 6 bases; unmatched junction nucleotides: 8. The CDR3 is made up of 15 amino acids. Here the CDR3 reads CAWSVRSGGRQTQYF. CDR3 DNA sequence: TGTGCCTGGAGTGTACGGAGCGGGGGGCGACAGACCCAGTACTTC.

This chain links TRBV5-1 with TRBJ2-3, with unresolved D. Germline-derived CDR1 and CDR2 are SGHRS and YFSETQ. Trimming cost V 0 bases and J 3 bases, with 11 bases left between them. This CDR3 spans 15 amino acids. CDR3 region: CASSLGNLETDTQYF. The CDR3 bases are TGCGCCAGCAGCTTGGGGAACTTGGAGACAGATACGCAGTATTTT.

V usage is TRBV5-1 and J usage is TRBJ2-7, with TRBD1 matching over 7 bases. This CDR3 is built from 12 residues. The germline gives CDR1 SGHRS, CDR2 YFSETQ. The ends lost 4 bases at V and 5 bases at J; junction bases unmatched: 3. CDR3 residues: CASSPTGDEQYF. CDR3 bases: TGCGCCAGCAGCCCTACAGGGGACGAGCAGTACTTC.

This clone has just a few counts. This rearrangement joins TRBV6-2 or TRBV6-3 to TRBJ2-1; 10 bases line up with TRBD2. From germline, CDR1 is MNHEY and CDR2 SVGEGT. The ends lost 6 bases at V and 9 bases at J; junction bases unmatched: 8. CDR3 length: 14 residues. CDR3 protein: CASSLGTSDGEQFF. DNA for the CDR3: TGTGCCAGCAGCCTCGGGACTAGCGACGGTGAGCAGTTCTTC.

J is TRBJ1-4 and V is TRBV10-2; D gene unclear. Germline V gene sequence: CDR1 WSHSY, CDR2 SAAADI. The CDR3 is 15 residues long. Trimming shortened V by 7 bases and J by 0 bases, and 12 bases separated the two germline ends. The CDR3 DNA reads as TGCGCCAGCAAGGAGATCGAGGCAACTAATGAAAAACTGTTTTTT. Its translation is CASKEIEATNEKLFF.

The gene calls are TRBV30 and TRBJ2-2; TRBD1 matches 9 bases. The CDR3 has 15 residues. The V segment lost 2 bases and the J segment 5 bases; nucleotides outside the gene matches: 6. Germline V CDR1 and CDR2: GTSNPN, SVGIG (reference sequence). CDR3 coding DNA: TGTGCCTGGAGTATGGACAGGGGAAGAACCGGGGAGCTGTTTTTT. Residues: CAWSMDRGRTGELFF.

There are a few counts of this clone. The V gene is TRBV7-3, the J gene TRBJ2-1, with 7 positions matching TRBD2. The CDR3 spans 18 residues. The V and J ends lost 4 bases and 7 bases, in that order; junction bases with no gene match: 19. Germline values: CDR1 SGHTA, CDR2 FQGTGA. The CDR3: CASSWGGSGLHRGNEQFF. As DNA, the CDR3 is TGTGCCAGCAGCTGGGGGGGTAGCGGGCTACACCGAGGAAATGAGCAGTTCTTC.

This clone has only a few counts. The chain joins TRBV5-1 to TRBJ1-1; no clear D. Trimming cost V 4 bases and J 1 base, with 14 bases left between them. The CDR3 is made up of 15 amino acids. Germline V gene lookup returns CDR1 SGHRS and CDR2 YFSETQ. The CDR3 DNA reads TGCGCCAGCAGCCCCCCCGAGGCTCCGAACACTGAAGCTTTCTTT. Encoded protein: CASSPPEAPNTEAFF.

DNA for the CDR3: TGCGCCAGCAGCCAAGATCTCTTTTCTAACACGGGACAAAACTATGGCTACACCTTC. It specifies CASSQDLFSNTGQNYGYTF. The rearrangement uses TRBV4-3 and TRBJ1-2; D is possibly TRBD1 (6 bases). The CDR3 is 19 amino acids. In germline, CDR1 is LGHNA, CDR2 YSLEER. The V end lost 0 bases, the J end lost 2 bases, and 22 bases lay between the germline ends.

The gene calls are TRBV7-9 and TRBJ1-5; D is uncertain. The germline gives CDR1 SEHNR, CDR2 FQNEAQ (reference sequence). The V end was cut by 2 bases, the J end by 11 bases, with 22 bases between. CDR3 length: 16 amino acids. The CDR3 DNA follows: TGTGCCAGCAGCTTAAGTTCGGGGATTGGGAGGGAGACCCAGCATTTT. It yields the protein CASSLSSGIGRETQHF.

The CDR3 nucleotides read TGTGCCAGCAGCGTAGATCCGGGGACTAATGAAAAACTGTTTTTT. This gives the protein CASSVDPGTNEKLFF. The J gene is TRBJ1-4, the V gene TRBV9; D is uncertain. The germline V gene encodes CDR1 SGDLS and CDR2 YYNGEE. The CDR3 is made up of 15 amino acids. V was trimmed by 0 bases and J by 2 bases, leaving 8 bases between them.

This chain links TRBV7-3 with TRBJ1-2; tentative D call: TRBD1 (5 bases). V dropped 0 bases and J dropped 4 bases, with 12 bases sitting between them. This CDR3 region has 15 residues. Germline CDR1 SGHTA, CDR2 FQGTGA. CDR3 nucleotide sequence: TGTGCCAGCAGCTTAACGGGCGACGACAGCTATGGCTACACCTTC. This gives the protein CASSLTGDDSYGYTF.

The genes are TRBV6-5 and TRBJ1-5; 11 positions match TRBD1. Germline V gene sequence: CDR1 MNHEY, CDR2 SVGAGI. Unmatched junction bases numbered 4, after V lost 6 bases and J lost 3 bases. The CDR3 contains 15 residues. CDR3 in DNA: TGTGCCAGCAGCGGACAGGGGGCGCACAATCAGCCCCAGCATTTT. Amino acids: CASSGQGAHNQPQHF.

Of note for this clone: This CDR3 is also generated by other DNA sequences in the sample. V is TRBV6-5 and J is TRBJ2-1, with 7 nucleotides matching TRBD2. Per the germline V gene, CDR1 is MNHEY and CDR2 is SVGAGI. The CDR3 length is 13 residues. Germline trimming cut 2 bases from V and 6 bases from J; bases unmatched to any gene: 1. The CDR3 DNA follows: TGTGCCAGCAGTTACCCGGGGGGCAATGAGCAGTTCTTC. Translated, it gives CASSYPGGNEQFF.

The rearrangement joins TRBV18 to TRBJ1-5; maybe TRBD1 (6 bases). Per germline, CDR1 KGHSH and CDR2 LQKENI. The ends were cut back, 3 bases at V and 7 bases at J, with 22 bases in the middle. This CDR3 is 17 amino acids long. The CDR3 here is CASSPFYLAGEEQPQHF. The CDR3 nucleotides read TGTGCCAGCTCACCGTTTTATCTGGCAGGGGAAGAGCAGCCCCAGCATTTT.

Here the CDR3 reads CATSDGGAQADTQYF. The DNA for the CDR3 is TGTGCCACCAGTGATGGGGGGGCGCAAGCAGATACGCAGTATTTT. The rearrangement joins TRBV24-1 to TRBJ2-3; tentatively, D is TRBD2 (7 bases). The CDR3 is made up of 15 amino acids. With 3 bases removed from V and 4 bases from J, the gap between germline ends came to 13 bases. Germline V CDR1 and CDR2: KGHDR, SFDVKD.

The chain has TRBV4-1 and TRBJ1-1; D call uncertain. Trimming pared 1 base from V and 2 bases from J, leaving 8 bases between. Looked up from germline, CDR1 is MGHRA and CDR2 is YSYEKL. The CDR3 covers 14 residues. This CDR3 reads CASSQGGGNTEAFF. The CDR3 DNA follows: TGCGCCAGCAGCCAAGGGGGAGGAAACACTGAAGCTTTCTTT.

The chain has TRBV9 and TRBJ2-1; D might be TRBD2 (6 bases). Trimming stripped 3 bases from V and 8 bases from J, with 9 bases between. This CDR3 contains 12 residues. Germline V CDR1 and CDR2: SGDLS, YYNGEE. CDR3 DNA sequence: TGTGCCAGCAGCGAGGGACTTGATGAGCAGTTCTTC. Its protein product is CASSEGLDEQFF.

This clone was detected only a few times. J is TRBJ2-5 and V is TRBV11-2; 9 bases map to TRBD2. The germline CDR1 and CDR2 sequences are SGHAT and FQNNGV. This CDR3 has 15 amino acids. Trimming cost V 6 bases and J 0 bases; bases outside gene matches: 5. CDR3 amino acids: CASSYRTSDQETQYF. CDR3 DNA sequence: TGTGCCAGCAGTTATCGGACTAGCGACCAAGAGACCCAGTACTTC.

V and J are TRBV29-1 and TRBJ2-5; maybe TRBD1 (5 bases). From germline, CDR1 is SQVTM and CDR2 ANQGSEA. This CDR3 is 13 amino acids long. Trimming cost V 5 bases and J 2 bases, with 12 bases left between them. The CDR3 region is CSVLRTKQETQYF. The CDR3 bases are TGCAGCGTTTTACGGACAAAGCAAGAGACCCAGTACTTC.

This clone is a singleton in its sample. CDR3 in DNA: TGCGCCAGCAGCTTGGCCGGGGGGATAGATACGCAGTATTTT. Encoded protein: CASSLAGGIDTQYF. V and J are TRBV5-1 and TRBJ2-3, with 7 bases that match TRBD2. Germline lookup yields CDR1 SGHRS and CDR2 YFSETQ. V dropped 0 bases and J dropped 5; count of bases not matched to a gene: 3. The CDR3 is made up of 14 amino acids.

The chain links TRBV11-2 to TRBJ1-4, with TRBD1 matching 9 bases. Losses at the gene ends were 3 bases for V and 0 bases for J; bases not matched to a gene: 5. In germline, CDR1 is SGHAT, CDR2 FQNNGV. This CDR3 has 17 amino acids. In DNA, the CDR3 is TGTGCCAGCAGCTTCGACAGGGGGGCCGCAACTAATGAAAAACTGTTTTTT. The encoded protein is CASSFDRGAATNEKLFF.

The CDR3 protein is CASSTGITEAFF. CDR3 nucleotides: TGTGCCAGCAGTACAGGGATAACTGAAGCTTTCTTT. This chain uses TRBV25-1 with TRBJ1-1, with D maybe TRBD1 (6 bases). The CDR3 extends over 12 amino acids. In germline, CDR1 is MGHDK, CDR2 SYGVNS. V lost 5 bases to trimming and J lost 5 bases, with 9 bases between them.

J is TRBJ2-1 and V is TRBV9; D unclear. Germline-derived CDR1 and CDR2 are SGDLS and YYNGEE. V dropped 5 bases and J dropped 8 bases, with 14 bases sitting between them. The length of the CDR3 is 13 residues. The CDR3 loop is CASSPHLGDEQFF. CDR3 DNA: TGTGCCAGCAGTCCTCACCTAGGCGATGAGCAGTTCTTC.

This rearrangement joins TRBV4-3 to TRBJ2-3; 9 nucleotides match TRBD2. CDR1 and CDR2 from the germline V gene are LGHNA and YSLEER. The CDR3 sequence is 20 residues long. The V segment lost 0 bases and the J segment 0 bases; nucleotides outside the gene matches: 13. The CDR3 nucleotides are TGCGCCAGCAGCCAAGATGGAACTAGCGGGTACACAACTAGCACAGATACGCAGTATTTT. It yields the protein CASSQDGTSGYTTSTDTQYF.

This sequence joins TRBV27 and TRBJ2-3, with a possible D match to TRBD2 (6 bases). V was cut by 8 bases and J by 2 bases, with 14 bases left in between. CDR1 is MNHEY, CDR2 SMNVEV, per germline (reference sequence). There are 14 residues in the CDR3. The CDR3, as DNA: TGTGCCAGCGGGGGAGGCGGGCTCACAGATACGCAGTATTTT. Protein sequence: CASGGGGLTDTQYF.

This chain links TRBV20-1 with TRBJ1-2; D is unresolved. CDR1 and CDR2 from the germline V gene are DFQATT and SNEGSKA (reference sequence). The CDR3 loop spans 10 amino acids. V dropped 7 bases and J dropped 4 bases, with 7 bases sitting between them. Written as DNA, the CDR3 is TGCAGTGTTCTTAGCTATGGCTACACCTTC. It specifies CSVLSYGYTF.